Included here is one T cell receptor (beta chain) sequence, with context. Its target is not known. Treatment here: roughly 10-day PBMC culture with coronavirus spike peptide pools or control peptides (ViraFEST assay). ViraFEST used peptide pools to expand antigen-specific T cells, then sequenced TCRs. Following a culture period (approximately 10 days), negative selection was used to isolate CD4+ T cells. The CDR3 is 16 amino acids. In germline, CDR1 is MNHNS, CDR2 SASEGT. Trimming removed 6 bases at V and 6 bases at J, with 23 bases between. These data are taken from a study of vaccination and CD4 T cells after COVID-19. With the Oncomine TCR Beta short-read assay, DNA from cultured CD4+ T cells was sequenced. Once CD4+ T cells had been cultured, genomic DNA was extracted from them. TCRdb re-analysed the PCR reads in MiXCR, keeping a single row per CDR3 protein. The profile covers roughly 22,000 distinct CDR3 sequences, with approximately 32% appearing a single time and around 11% taken by the ten largest.

This TCR was sampled from a human donor with COVID-19. V and J are TRBV6-1 and TRBJ1-2; D is unresolved. Input material: cultured CD4+ T cells from blood. The CDR3 spells CASSQPGSPSPNGYTF. In nucleotides, the CDR3 is TGTGCCAGCAGCCAACCTGGGAGCCCCAGTCCGAATGGCTACACCTTC.